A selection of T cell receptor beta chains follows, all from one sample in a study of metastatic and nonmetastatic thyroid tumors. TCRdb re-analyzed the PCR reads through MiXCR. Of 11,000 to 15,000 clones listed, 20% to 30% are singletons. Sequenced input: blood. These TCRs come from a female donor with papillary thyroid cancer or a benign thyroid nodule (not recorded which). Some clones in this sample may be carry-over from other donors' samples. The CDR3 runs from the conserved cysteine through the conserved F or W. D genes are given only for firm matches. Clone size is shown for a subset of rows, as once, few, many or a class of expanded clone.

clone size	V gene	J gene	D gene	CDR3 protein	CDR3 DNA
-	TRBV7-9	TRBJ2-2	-	CASERPSMNTGELFF	TGTGCCAGCGAAAGGCCTTCCATGAACACCGGGGAGCTGTTTTTT
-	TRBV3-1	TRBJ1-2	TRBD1	CASSPQGQAYGYTF	TGTGCCAGCAGCCCACAGGGACAGGCCTATGGCTACACCTTC
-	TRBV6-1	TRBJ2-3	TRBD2	CASSRVGLGGGYTQYF	TGTGCCAGCAGCCGCGTGGGACTAGGGGGGGGATATACGCAGTATTTT
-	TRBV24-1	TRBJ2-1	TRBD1	CATAGQGVYNEQFF	TGTGCCACCGCTGGACAGGGGGTCTACAATGAGCAGTTCTTC
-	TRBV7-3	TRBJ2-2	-	CASSPTMGGVTGELFF	TGTGCCAGCAGCCCCACGATGGGCGGGGTGACCGGGGAGTTGTTTTTT
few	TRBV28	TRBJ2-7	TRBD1	CASSGDSVGYEQYF	TGTGCCAGCAGTGGGGACAGTGTAGGGTACGAGCAGTACTTC
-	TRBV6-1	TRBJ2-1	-	CASLASPSYNEQFF	TGTGCCAGCTTAGCCTCTCCCTCCTACAATGAGCAGTTCTTC
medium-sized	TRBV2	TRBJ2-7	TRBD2	CASNLAGAQYF	TGTGCCAGCAACCTAGCGGGAGCGCAGTACTTC
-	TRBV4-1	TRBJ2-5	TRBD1	CASSPRDRGETQYF	TGCGCCAGCAGCCCCCGGGACAGGGGAGAGACCCAGTACTTC
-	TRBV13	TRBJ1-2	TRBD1	CASSYLGDRGGNYGYTF	TGTGCCAGCAGCTATTTGGGGGACAGGGGAGGCAACTATGGCTACACCTTC
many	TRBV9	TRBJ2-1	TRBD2	CASSVLLAGVNEQFF	TGTGCCAGCAGCGTCTTACTAGCGGGAGTAAATGAGCAGTTCTTC
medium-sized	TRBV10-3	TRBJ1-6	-	CAISESRGPLHF	TGTGCCATCAGTGAGTCGAGGGGACCCCTCCACTTT
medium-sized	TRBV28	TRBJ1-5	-	CASYRRRGPQHF	TGTGCCAGCTACAGGAGACGAGGGCCCCAGCATTTT
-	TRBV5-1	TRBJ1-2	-	CASSLATGDYGYTF	TGCGCCAGCAGCTTGGCCACGGGCGACTATGGCTACACCTTC
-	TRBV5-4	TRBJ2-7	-	CASSSRGFGGIRFEQYF	TGTGCCAGCAGCTCGCGCGGGTTTGGGGGAATAAGGTTCGAGCAGTACTTC
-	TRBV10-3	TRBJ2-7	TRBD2	CASRTSTSFSGRNEQYF	TGTGCCAGCCGGACATCCACTTCTTTTAGCGGGAGAAACGAGCAGTACTTC
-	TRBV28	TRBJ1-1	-	CASSPPARVGYTEAFF	TGTGCCAGCAGCCCCCCCGCCAGGGTCGGGTACACGGAAGCTTTCTTT
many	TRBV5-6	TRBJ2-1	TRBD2	CASIRTSGGPSYNEQFF	TGTGCCAGCATCCGGACTAGCGGGGGACCCTCCTACAATGAGCAGTTCTTC
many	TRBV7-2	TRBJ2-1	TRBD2	CASSFITSGLSYNEQFF	TGTGCCAGCAGCTTTATCACTAGCGGGCTCTCCTACAATGAGCAGTTCTTC
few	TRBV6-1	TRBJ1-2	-	CASSEAFYGYTF	TGTGCCAGCAGTGAGGCCTTCTATGGCTACACCTTC
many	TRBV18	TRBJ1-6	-	CASSPEYNSPLHF	TGTGCCAGCTCACCAGAGTATAATTCACCCCTCCACTTT
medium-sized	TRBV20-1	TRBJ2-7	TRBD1	CSARVRGRDYEQYF	TGCAGTGCTAGGGTCAGGGGGCGCGACTACGAGCAGTACTTC
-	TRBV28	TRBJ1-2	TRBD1	CASSRGQGGGYTF	TGTGCCAGCAGCCGTGGACAGGGAGGTGGCTACACCTTC
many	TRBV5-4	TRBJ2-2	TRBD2	CASSSGTSVNTGELFF	TGTGCCAGCAGCTCAGGGACTAGCGTGAACACCGGGGAGCTGTTTTTT
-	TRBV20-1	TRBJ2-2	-	CSAPLGPTGELFF	TGCAGTGCTCCCTTAGGGCCCACCGGGGAGCTGTTTTTT
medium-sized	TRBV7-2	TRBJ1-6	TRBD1	CASSLEQGGNSPLHF	TGTGCCAGCAGCTTAGAACAGGGGGGCAATTCACCCCTCCACTTT
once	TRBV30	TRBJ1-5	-	CAWSVSNQPQHF	TGTGCCTGGAGTGTGAGCAATCAGCCCCAGCATTTT
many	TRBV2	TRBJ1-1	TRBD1	CASSLTGGSTEAFF	TGTGCCAGCAGTCTGACAGGGGGATCCACTGAAGCTTTCTTT
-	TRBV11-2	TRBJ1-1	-	CASSLILSAEAFF	TGTGCCAGCAGCTTAATCTTATCCGCTGAAGCTTTCTTT
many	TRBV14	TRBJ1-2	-	CASSQGQGDYGYTF	TGTGCCAGCAGCCAAGGGCAGGGAGACTATGGCTACACCTTC
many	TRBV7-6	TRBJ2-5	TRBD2	CASSLGSAGVGETQYF	TGTGCCAGCAGCTTAGGGTCGGCGGGAGTTGGGGAGACCCAGTACTTC
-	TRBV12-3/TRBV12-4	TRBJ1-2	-	CASSLTISGYTF	TGTGCCAGCAGTTTGACCATCAGCGGCTACACCTTC
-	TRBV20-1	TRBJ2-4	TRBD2	CSARGRWTSLAGILAKNIQYF	TGCAGTGCTAGAGGCCGATGGACCTCTCTAGCGGGTATCCTAGCCAAAAACATTCAGTACTTC
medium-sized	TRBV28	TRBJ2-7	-	CASSSRRTYEQYF	TGTGCCAGCAGTTCTCGACGGACCTACGAGCAGTACTTC
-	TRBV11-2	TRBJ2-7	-	CASSFAITYEQYF	TGTGCCAGCAGCTTCGCCATAACCTACGAGCAGTACTTC
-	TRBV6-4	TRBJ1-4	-	CASSLDSGAPNEKLFF	TGTGCCAGCAGTCTCGATTCCGGAGCGCCGAATGAAAAACTGTTTTTT
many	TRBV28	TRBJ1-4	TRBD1	CASSLQGASNEKLFF	TGTGCCAGCAGTTTACAGGGGGCGTCTAATGAAAAACTGTTTTTT
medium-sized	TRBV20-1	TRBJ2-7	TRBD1	CSASTQTGGYEQYF	TGCAGTGCTTCAACCCAGACAGGGGGCTACGAGCAGTACTTC
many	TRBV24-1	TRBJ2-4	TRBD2	CATRSREGSDIQYF	TGTGCCACCAGATCCAGGGAGGGCTCGGACATTCAGTACTTC
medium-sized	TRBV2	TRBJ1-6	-	CASSERGGQYSPLHF	TGTGCCAGCAGTGAACGTGGGGGGCAATACTCACCCCTCCACTTT